The sequence of this T cell receptor beta chain was determined in a study of blood T cell repertoires in COVID-19 (dated by TCRdb to about 2020). Looking at the study overall: Collaborator samples came from the United States, Italy and Spain and covered acute and convalescent phases of COVID-19. A de-identified subject ID, COVID-19 status, age in years and sex were almost always included in the sample metadata. The prospective study material was composed of cDNA or gDNA derived from T cells, B-cell-depleted T cells, or PBMCs. Samples were obtained from the ongoing ImmuneRACE study (first 160 participants) and from 1,200 or so subjects provided by 6 global collaborators. Deeply sampled blood TCRbeta repertoires from subjects exposed to, actively infected with, or recovered from COVID-19 were included in the dataset. HLA class I and class II types, where available, came from metadata supplied by the sample provider rather than from assay-based typing. The repertoires were made available in a free public database intended to serve as a resource for research on the immune response to SARS-CoV-2. Beyond this particular receptor, the publication reports: The quantity of clinical and demographic metadata differed by source and by participant and was supplied without curation.

Whole blood was collected in K2EDTA tubes by collaborating institutions according to the institutions' own protocols. For TCRbeta analysis, collaborator samples were shipped as frozen whole blood, as isolated PBMCs, or as DNA extracted from either sample type. For this clone: Its binding antigen is unknown. No clone much larger than this one lies a single base away; base qualities are absent.

TCRbeta CDR3 regions were amplified from genomic DNA using the immunoSEQ Assay, a bias-controlled multiplex PCR. In the source study's methods: Within the assay, amplification of reference gene primers was used to estimate how many nucleated cells each sample contained. To quantify the absolute abundance of each unique TCRbeta CDR3 rearrangement, sequence reads were collapsed and filtered. For each sample, productive Simpson clonality was calculated as the square root of Simpson's diversity index over productive rearrangements. In TCRdb, the immuneACCESS table is reduced to in-frame sequences with V and J assigned. These tables do not hold every clone; where another copy was compared, an unresolved V gene accounts for under half, and the others remain unexplained. The V and J calls and clone size were taken over from that table, and D and trimming were inferred from the DNA. This sample comprises about 190,000 clones, 65% to 80% of them detected only once. In total, the top ten clones hold 9.5% to 15% of the sample.

CDR1 and CDR2, looked up from the germline V gene (reference sequence), are LNHDA and SQIVND. Including the terminal cysteine and phenylalanine, the CDR3 comprises 15 residues. The only DNA kept is the CDR3, 45 bases in frame from the first base. V and J are truncated by 2 bases and 0 bases respectively, leaving an intervening sequence of 10 bases. The TCR sequence derives from a woman aged 50 to 60 with acute or convalescent COVID-19. Sequencing was carried out using peripheral blood. The chain was built from TRBV19 and TRBJ1-1; confidence is insufficient to name the D gene. CDR3 sequence: CASSISAALNTEAFF. The DNA sequence is as follows: TGTGCCAGTAGTATAAGTGCGGCTCTGAACACTGAAGCTTTCTTT.